In its sample, the clone carrying this T cell receptor beta chain was seen a few times. As to time point: newly diagnosed GD, antithyroid drugs for less than 3 months. PBMC RNA was the source of the TCR library. The sample comes from a study of regulatory T cells in long-lasting Graves disease. To make TCR beta libraries, researchers used iRepertoire HTBI primers and Arm-PCR of CDR3 regions. TCRdb re-called the multiplex PCR reads with MiXCR, one entry per CDR3 protein. The sample records some 450,000 distinct CDR3 sequences, about 17% being singletons. Germline CDR1 reads DFQATT; CDR2 reads SNEGSKA (reference sequence). V lost 2 bases to trimming and J lost 0 bases, with 14 bases between them. CDR3 size: 16 residues. These data also featured in a second study, about T cells in Graves' hyperthyroidism and ophthalmopathy. That investigation notes: Most expanded thyroid clonotypes above 0.001 also appeared in blood.

This sequence joins TRBV20-1 and TRBJ1-5; D remains ambiguous. The receptor comes from a woman aged 25 to 39 with Graves disease. The sample was peripheral blood mononuclear cells (PBMCs), taken at new diagnosis, from a patient treated with antithyroid drugs. CDR3 loop: CSARRSEPPSNQPQHF. The CDR3 DNA is TGCAGTGCTAGAAGGAGTGAACCCCCTAGCAATCAGCCCCAGCATTTT.